This T cell receptor (beta chain) was identified during a study of blood T cell repertoires in COVID-19. Sequenced by immunoSEQ multiplex PCR; TCRdb stores in-frame clones only, minus some. This table holds over 100,000 clones, approximately 90% found once. There are 16 residues in the CDR3. Germline assignment: CDR1 MNHEY and CDR2 SMNVEV (reference sequence). Trimming removed 6 bases from V and 4 bases from J; junction bases left unmatched: 8. The rearrangement uses TRBV27 and TRBJ2-1; 11 bases are a match to TRBD2. Input material: peripheral blood. The TCR originated in a human donor with acute or convalescent COVID-19. The donor label of this sample is uncertain. The CDR3 protein is CASSSTSGSSYNEQFF. CDR3 bases: TGTGCCAGCAGCTCTACTAGCGGGAGTTCTTACAATGAGCAGTTCTTC.